This TCR beta chain was obtained from a study of siplizumab effects on memory and regulatory T cells. Notes on the study in general: Mapping to unstimulated subsets was achieved for only a minor fraction of alloreactive clones. Treg origin accounted for an average of around 67% of mappable alloreactive CD4+ clones with siplizumab and about 30% in controls.

Libraries were prepared by immunoSEQ multiplex PCR; TCRdb keeps only in-frame clonotypes and omits some of them. The table has more than 85,000 clones, just under 90% seen once; the top ten hold 15%. The ends were cut back, 6 bases at V and 8 bases at J, with 29 bases in the middle. The CDR3 is made up of 18 amino acids. Germline values: CDR1 MNHEY, CDR2 SMNVEV (reference sequence). On this clone itself: The antigen remains undetermined.

The source is a human donor in good health. The J gene is TRBJ1-3, the V gene TRBV27; perhaps TRBD1 as D (5 bases). The sequencing input was CD4+ T cells sorted from blood. The CDR3 region has the DNA TGTGCCAGCAGCCTTCCCTACCCCCTGACAGAGACCCGCTACACCATATATTTT. This sequence encodes CASSLPYPLTETRYTIYF.